This entry describes one TCR beta chain. This specimen belongs to a study of blood T cell repertoires in COVID-19. Turning to the study itself: There were acute and convalescent COVID-19 samples, and they came from the United States, Italy and Spain. In each case, the material was cDNA or gDNA derived from T cells, B-cell-depleted T cells, or PBMCs.

Germline CDR1 MRHNA, CDR2 SNTAGT. The CDR3 is 15 amino acids. The V end was cut by 2 bases, the J end by 2 bases, with 10 bases between. Under the authors' procedure: Counts of nucleated cells, estimated from reference gene primer amplification, were obtained. Here immunoSEQ multiplex PCR was the method, and the copy in TCRdb shows in-frame clones only, minus some. V and J calls plus clone size are reproduced from that table; the DNA served to infer D and trimming. Of around 100,000 clones listed, about 77% were seen once; the top ten hold about 12%. The source material was peripheral blood. The receptor was derived from a woman between 65 and 79 years old with acute or convalescent COVID-19. The V and J genes are TRBV6-4 and TRBJ2-1; unclear D gene. The CDR3, as DNA: TGTGCCAGCAGTGACGGCAGTTCGACCTACAATGAGCAGTTCTTC. This codes for CASSDGSSTYNEQFF.